These 16 T cell receptor beta chains share one sample of origin, sequenced in a study of chemoradiotherapy in HPV16-positive cancers. Clones were read by immunoSEQ multiplex PCR, and TCRdb kept only the in-frame ones, dropping some. Of fewer than 3,000 clones listed, more than 70% were seen once; the top ten hold over 6.5%. Sequenced here: tumor tissue, sampled from a patient who underwent chemoradiotherapy. These receptor sequences come from a human donor with HPV-associated anogenital cancer.

V usage is TRBV5-4 and J usage is TRBJ2-3, with D unresolved. The CDR3 is 14 amino acids. Trimming stripped 4 bases from V and 3 bases from J, with 12 bases between. CDR1 is SGHNT and CDR2 is YYREEE in the germline V gene (reference sequence). CDR3 in amino acids: CASSPLGRTDTQYF. The CDR3 DNA follows: TGTGCCAGCAGCCCCCTCGGACGTACAGATACGCAGTATTTT.

The V call is TRBV13, the J call TRBJ2-5; 11 bases line up with TRBD2. Germline CDR1 reads PRHDT; CDR2 reads FYEKMQ (reference sequence). The CDR3 is 16 residues long. V shed 5 bases, J shed 3 bases, and the junction held 8 bases outside the gene matches. The CDR3 sequence is CASSLGPGLAEETQYF. CDR3 bases: TGTGCCAGCAGCCTGGGCCCGGGACTAGCGGAAGAGACCCAGTACTTC.

The CDR3 loop is CASSLSRLSSYNEQFF. The CDR3 bases are TGTGCCAGCAGCTTAAGTAGACTTTCTTCCTACAATGAGCAGTTCTTC. This chain links TRBV11-1 with TRBJ2-1; no definite D call. Germline V gene data show CDR1 as SGHAT and CDR2 as FQDESV (reference sequence). This CDR3 is built from 16 residues. V was shortened by 2 bases and J by 1 base, with 12 bases between the two germline ends.

This clone was detected only a few times. This chain joins TRBV9 and TRBJ1-3; D remains unclear. V gave up 4 bases and J gave up 0 bases, with 8 bases separating them. The CDR3 loop spans 14 amino acids. Germline V lookup: CDR1 SGDLS, CDR2 YYNGEE. CDR3 region: CASSLDYSGNTIYF. CDR3 DNA sequence: TGTGCCAGCAGCCTGGATTACTCTGGAAACACCATATATTTT.

This chain connects TRBV4-2 to TRBJ2-7, with a tentative D call TRBD2 (6 bases). The J call could be wrong; TRBJ2-5 is a better fit for the DNA end. The CDR3 has 15 amino acids. CDR1 LGHNA and CDR2 YNFKEQ come from the germline V gene. The CDR3 protein is CASSQGRGTQETQYF. The DNA of the CDR3 is TGTGCCAGCAGCCAGGGCCGGGGGACTCAAGAGACCCAGTACTTC.

The rearrangement uses TRBV2 and TRBJ2-1; possible D gene TRBD1, 6 bases. The CDR3 is 15 residues long. Deletions cut 2 bases from V and 7 bases from J, with 15 bases between. Germline-derived CDR1 and CDR2 are SNHLY and FYNNEI. This CDR3 is CASSESLQTGNEQFF. The CDR3 coding sequence is TGTGCCAGCAGTGAATCACTCCAGACAGGTAATGAGCAGTTCTTC.

The chain couples TRBV7-3 to TRBJ2-2; D is uncertain. The V gene lost 5 bases and the J gene lost 6 bases, with 16 bases spanning the gap. Germline CDR1 SGHTA, CDR2 FQGTGA. This CDR3 spans 15 amino acids. For the CDR3, the DNA is TGTGCCAGCAGCCCCGTCCGTACATCAGCCGGGGAGCTGTTTTTT. Its protein product is CASSPVRTSAGELFF.

The rearrangement links TRBV11-3 to TRBJ2-7; D might be TRBD1 (6 bases). The CDR3 loop spans 15 amino acids. V was shortened by 3 bases and J by 0 bases, with 12 bases between the two germline ends. Germline CDR1 is SGHNT and CDR2 is YENEEA. CDR3 region: CASSLDSLGSYEQYF. The CDR3 nucleotides are TGTGCCAGCAGCTTGGACAGCTTAGGCTCCTACGAGCAGTACTTC.

The V gene is TRBV9, the J gene TRBJ2-7; the match to TRBD2 covers 8 bases. The CDR3 has 13 amino acids. Germline assignment: CDR1 SGDLS and CDR2 YYNGEE. The V gene end was trimmed by 0 bases and the J gene end by 6 bases; junction bases not matched to a gene: 2. This CDR3 is CASSVAGGPEQYF. CDR3 in DNA: TGTGCCAGCAGCGTAGCGGGGGGGCCCGAGCAGTACTTC.

The genes are TRBV7-3 and TRBJ1-3, with unresolved D. V lost 2 bases to trimming and J lost 0 bases, with 5 bases between them. CDR3 length equals 14 residues. Germline-derived CDR1 and CDR2 are SGHTA and FQGTGA. CDR3 residues: CASSLALSGNTIYF. CDR3 nucleotides: TGTGCCAGCAGCTTAGCTCTCTCTGGAAACACCATATATTTT.

This clone was detected a few times. The CDR3 DNA follows: TGTGCCAGCAGCTCAGAATACGAGCAGTACTTC. Residues: CASSSEYEQYF. V is TRBV28 and J is TRBJ2-7; no clear D gene. Germline-derived CDR1 and CDR2 are MDHEN and SYDVKM. Between the trimmed V and J ends, which lost 6 bases and 4 bases, there was a span of 7 bases. CDR3 size: 11 residues. The complete variable domain, with remaining parts taken from reference TRBV28 and TRBJ2-7, reads DVKVTQSSRYLVKRTGEKVFLECVQDMDHENMFWYRQDPGLGLRLIYFSYDVKMKEKGDIPEGYSVSREKKERFSLILESASTNQTSMYLCASSSEYEQYFGPGTRLTVT.

The chain links TRBV5-1 to TRBJ2-1; the D gene is possibly TRBD1 (6 bases). Between the trimmed V and J ends, which lost 4 bases and 0 bases, there was a span of 11 bases. Germline CDR1 and CDR2: SGHRS and YFSETQ. This CDR3 comprises 15 residues. CDR3 in amino acids: CASSGGQTSYNEQFF. The CDR3 nucleotides read TGCGCCAGCAGCGGCGGACAGACCTCCTACAATGAGCAGTTCTTC.

V is TRBV28 and J is TRBJ1-1; D is ambiguous. Germline V gene lookup returns CDR1 MDHEN and CDR2 SYDVKM. Deletions cut 6 bases from V and 6 bases from J, with 8 bases between. This CDR3 region has 11 residues. Written as DNA, the CDR3 is TGTGCCAGCAGCAGGACGGCTGAAGCTTTCTTT. Amino acid sequence: CASSRTAEAFF. The full variable domain, with the rest looked up from reference TRBV28 and TRBJ1-1, is DVKVTQSSRYLVKRTGEKVFLECVQDMDHENMFWYRQDPGLGLRLIYFSYDVKMKEKGDIPEGYSVSREKKERFSLILESASTNQTSMYLCASSRTAEAFFGQGTRLTVV.

This sequence joins TRBV9 and TRBJ1-1; no clear D. V was shortened by 0 bases and J by 1 base, with 7 bases between the two germline ends. In germline, CDR1 is SGDLS, CDR2 YYNGEE. The CDR3 sequence is 14 residues long. The CDR3 region has the DNA TGTGCCAGCAGCGTAGAGGCCGGGAACACTGAAGCTTTCTTT. It specifies CASSVEAGNTEAFF.

The chain joins TRBV7-8 to TRBJ2-2, with D maybe TRBD2 (7 bases). Germline V CDR1 and CDR2: SGHVS, FQNEAQ. Trimming cost V 6 bases and J 2 bases, with 13 bases left between them. The CDR3 length is 15 residues. CDR3: CASRLRGGNTGELFF. The CDR3 coding sequence is TGTGCCAGCAGATTGAGGGGGGGAAACACCGGGGAGCTGTTTTTT.

The J gene is TRBJ1-1, the V gene TRBV7-9, with 10 positions matching TRBD1. The germline CDR1 and CDR2 sequences are SEHNR and FQNEAQ (reference sequence). J gave up 5 bases and V 3 bases, and 6 bases lay outside the gene matches. The CDR3 has 15 residues. CDR3 residues: CASSFGDRGVTEAFF. In nucleotides, the CDR3 is TGTGCCAGCAGCTTCGGGGACAGGGGCGTTACTGAAGCTTTCTTT.